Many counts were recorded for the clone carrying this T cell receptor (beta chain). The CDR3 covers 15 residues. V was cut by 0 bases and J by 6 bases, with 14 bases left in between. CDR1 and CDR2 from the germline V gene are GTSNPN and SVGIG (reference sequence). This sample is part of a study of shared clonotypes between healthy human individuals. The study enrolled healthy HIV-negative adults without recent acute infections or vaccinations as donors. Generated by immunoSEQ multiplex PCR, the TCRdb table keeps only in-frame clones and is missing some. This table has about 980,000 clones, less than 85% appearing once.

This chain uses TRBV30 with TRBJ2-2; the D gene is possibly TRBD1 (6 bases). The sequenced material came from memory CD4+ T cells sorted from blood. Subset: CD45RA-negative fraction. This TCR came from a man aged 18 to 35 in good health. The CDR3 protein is CAWSVQSRGAGELFF. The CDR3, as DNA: TGTGCCTGGAGTGTACAGAGCAGGGGTGCCGGGGAGCTGTTTTTT.